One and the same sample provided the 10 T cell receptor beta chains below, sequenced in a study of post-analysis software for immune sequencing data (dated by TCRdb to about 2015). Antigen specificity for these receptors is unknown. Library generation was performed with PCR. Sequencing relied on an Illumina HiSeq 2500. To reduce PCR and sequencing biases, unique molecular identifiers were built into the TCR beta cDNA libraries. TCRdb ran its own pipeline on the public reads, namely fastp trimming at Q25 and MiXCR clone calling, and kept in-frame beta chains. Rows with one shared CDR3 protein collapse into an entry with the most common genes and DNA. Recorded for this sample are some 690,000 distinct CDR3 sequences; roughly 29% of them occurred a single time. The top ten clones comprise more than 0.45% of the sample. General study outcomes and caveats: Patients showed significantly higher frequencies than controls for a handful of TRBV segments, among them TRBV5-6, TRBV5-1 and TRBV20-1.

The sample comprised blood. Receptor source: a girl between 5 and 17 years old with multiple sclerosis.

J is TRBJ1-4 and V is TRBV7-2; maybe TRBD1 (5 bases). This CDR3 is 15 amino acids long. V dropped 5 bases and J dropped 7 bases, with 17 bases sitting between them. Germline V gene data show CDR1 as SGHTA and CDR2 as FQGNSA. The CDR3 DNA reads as TGTGCCAGCAGCGTTCTTGGGGCGGGAGGTGAAAAACTGTTTTTT. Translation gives CASSVLGAGGEKLFF.

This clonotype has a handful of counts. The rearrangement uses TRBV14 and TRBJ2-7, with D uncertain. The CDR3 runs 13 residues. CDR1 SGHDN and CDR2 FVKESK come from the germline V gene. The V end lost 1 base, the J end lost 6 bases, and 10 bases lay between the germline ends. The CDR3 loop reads CASSQGPPSEQYF. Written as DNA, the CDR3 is TGTGCCAGCAGCCAAGGACCGCCCTCCGAGCAGTACTTC.

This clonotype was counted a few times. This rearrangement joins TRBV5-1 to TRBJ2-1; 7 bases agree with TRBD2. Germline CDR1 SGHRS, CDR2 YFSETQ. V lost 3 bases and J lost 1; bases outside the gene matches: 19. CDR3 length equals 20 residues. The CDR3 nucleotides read TGCGCCAGCAGCTGGGTGGTGGCGAGACTAGCTGTCGGGTCCTACAATGAGCAGTTCTTC. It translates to CASSWVVARLAVGSYNEQFF. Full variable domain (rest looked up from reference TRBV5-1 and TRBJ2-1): KAGVTQTPRYLIKTRGQQVTLSCSPISGHRSVSWYQQTPGQGLQFLFEYFSETQRNKGNFPGRFSGRQFSNSRSEMNVSTLELGDSALYLCASSWVVARLAVGSYNEQFFGPGTRLTVL.

CDR3 residues: CSARDIRTGDNQPQHF. The CDR3 DNA reads as TGCAGTGCTAGAGATATTAGGACAGGGGACAATCAGCCCCAGCATTTT. This chain links TRBV20-1 with TRBJ1-5, with 9 nucleotides matching TRBD1. Germline CDR1 DFQATT, CDR2 SNEGSKA (reference sequence). With 0 bases clipped from V and 3 bases from J, the junction kept 6 bases outside the gene matches. The CDR3 is made up of 16 amino acids.

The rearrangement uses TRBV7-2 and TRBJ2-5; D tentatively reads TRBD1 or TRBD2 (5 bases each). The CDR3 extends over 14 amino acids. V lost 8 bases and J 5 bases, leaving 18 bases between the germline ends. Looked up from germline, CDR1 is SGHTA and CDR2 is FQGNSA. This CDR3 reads CASGLASGRETQYF. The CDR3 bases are TGTGCCAGCGGGCTAGCCTCGGGACGTGAGACCCAGTACTTC.

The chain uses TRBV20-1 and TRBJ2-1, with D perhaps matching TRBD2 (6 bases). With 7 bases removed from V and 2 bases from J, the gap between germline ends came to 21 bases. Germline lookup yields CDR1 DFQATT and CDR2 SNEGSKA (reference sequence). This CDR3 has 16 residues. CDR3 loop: CSGTGGRLDPYNEQFF. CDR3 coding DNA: TGCAGTGGCACCGGAGGGAGGCTAGACCCCTACAATGAGCAGTTCTTC.

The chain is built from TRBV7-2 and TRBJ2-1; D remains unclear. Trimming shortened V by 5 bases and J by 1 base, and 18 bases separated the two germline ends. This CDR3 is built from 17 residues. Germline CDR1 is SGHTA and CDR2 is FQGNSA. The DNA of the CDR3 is TGTGCCAGCAGCCGCCGGAGCTCCCTGAGTTCCTACAATGAGCAGTTCTTC. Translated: CASSRRSSLSSYNEQFF.

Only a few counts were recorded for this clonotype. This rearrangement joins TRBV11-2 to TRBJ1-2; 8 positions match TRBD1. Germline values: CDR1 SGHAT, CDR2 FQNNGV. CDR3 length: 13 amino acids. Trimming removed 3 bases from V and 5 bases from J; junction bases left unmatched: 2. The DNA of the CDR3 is TGTGCCAGCAGCTTGACAGGGGAATATGGCTACACCTTC. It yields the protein CASSLTGEYGYTF.

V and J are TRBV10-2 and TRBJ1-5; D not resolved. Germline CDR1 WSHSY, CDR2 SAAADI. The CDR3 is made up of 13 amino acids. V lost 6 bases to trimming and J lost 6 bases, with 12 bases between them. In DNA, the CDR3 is TGCGCCAGCAGCGCCGCGGTAACTCAGCCCCAGCATTTT. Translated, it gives CASSAAVTQPQHF.

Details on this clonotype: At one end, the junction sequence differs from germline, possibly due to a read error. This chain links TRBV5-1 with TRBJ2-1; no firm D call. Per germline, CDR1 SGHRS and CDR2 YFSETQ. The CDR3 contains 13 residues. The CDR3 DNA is TGCGCCAGCAGTTTGGGATACCCAGATGAGCAGTTCTTC. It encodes CASSLGYPDEQFF.